The 4 T cell receptor beta chains given below trace back to one sample, sequenced in a study of shared clonotypes between healthy human individuals. Clones were sequenced by immunoSEQ multiplex PCR, and TCRdb holds only the in-frame ones, with some missing. The table records roughly 500,000 clones, about 85% of them present only once. Sequencing was done on a sample of PBMCs. These receptors originate from a woman aged 40-49 years in good health. Some clones in this sample may be carry-over from other donors' samples.

This clone has just a few counts. V usage is TRBV19 and J usage is TRBJ2-5; the D gene is possibly TRBD2 (5 bases). Trimming removed 1 base at V and 1 base at J, with 10 bases between. The germline CDR1 and CDR2 sequences are LNHDA and SQIVND (reference sequence). This CDR3 region has 15 residues. CDR3 region: CASSIGGRGQETQYF. The CDR3 bases are TGTGCCAGTAGTATAGGAGGTCGGGGCCAAGAGACCCAGTACTTC.

This clone was detected only once. CDR3 amino acids: CASSRTLDATYEQYF. The CDR3 nucleotides are TGTGCCAGCAGCCGCACCCTGGACGCCACCTACGAGCAGTACTTC. The chain has TRBV7-2 and TRBJ2-7; no clear D. CDR3 length: 15 residues. V lost 5 bases and J 2 bases, leaving 16 bases between the germline ends. Germline V CDR1 and CDR2: SGHTA, FQGNSA.

The chain is built from TRBV19 and TRBJ2-1; D may be TRBD2 (6 bases). This CDR3 has 15 residues. The germline CDR1 and CDR2 sequences are LNHDA and SQIVND (reference sequence). Trimming removed 6 bases from V and 1 base from J, with 13 bases in between. CDR3: CASRLLAGSYNEQFF. CDR3 DNA: TGTGCCAGTAGGTTACTAGCCGGATCCTACAATGAGCAGTTCTTC.

The genes are TRBV2 and TRBJ2-7; 7 bases are shared with TRBD1. CDR1 and CDR2 (germline): SNHLY, FYNNEI. The J segment lost 4 bases and the V segment lost 9 bases, leaving 12 bases of the junction unmatched. The CDR3 has 14 amino acids. The CDR3 region has the DNA TGTGCCAGGACCGGTGACAGGGCTCCGTACGAGCAGTACTTC. Its translation: CARTGDRAPYEQYF.